This T cell receptor beta chain derives from a study of shared clonotypes between healthy human individuals. The overall study: CD4 naive and CD4 memory each took three plates per donor, while CD8 naive took two and CD8 memory one. Study-wide points: Genetic and exposure-history diversity was limited by the small donor number. Clonotypes shared by all four sorted-subset donors had higher generation probabilities than non-shared clonotypes.

Concerning this clone itself: Its antigen is currently unknown.

The V gene end was trimmed by 2 bases and the J gene end by 4 bases; junction bases not matched to a gene: 7. Germline V gives CDR1 SGHDT, CDR2 YYEEEE. The CDR3 covers 15 residues. It was at deep level that the assay was run. This table comes from immunoSEQ multiplex PCR, and its TCRdb copy is limited to in-frame clones, with some not included. The sample holds about a million clones, approximately 75% seen once. The sequencing sample was made of memory CD4+ T cells from PBMCs. Subset in this sample: CD45RA-negative fraction. This rearrangement joins TRBV5-6 to TRBJ1-1; TRBD1 aligns across 8 bases. The sequence was collected from a man younger than 35 in good health. Some clones in this sample may be carry-over from other donors' samples. CDR3 in amino acids: CASSFRQGLGTEAFF. DNA for the CDR3: TGTGCCAGCAGCTTTCGACAGGGGCTGGGCACTGAAGCTTTCTTT. The complete variable domain, with remaining parts taken from reference TRBV5-6 and TRBJ1-1, reads DAGVTQSPTHLIKTRGQQVTLRCSPKSGHDTVSWYQQALGQGPQFIFQYYEEEERQRGNFPDRFSGHQFPNYSSELNVNALLLGDSALYLCASSFRQGLGTEAFFGQGTRLTVV.